This T cell receptor beta chain is from a study of T cell responses to AZD1222 COVID-19 vaccine. The wider study: Recipients boosted at about 4 weeks or about 12 weeks are pooled. Regarding the study as a whole: Sampling captured repertoires only after the peak T cell response. Donors were mostly white British, more females; clonal diversity possibly underestimated.

Assay used: immunoSEQ multiplex PCR; TCRdb lists only in-frame clones, some missing. The data show over 120,000 clones, 92% seen once. The V end lost 0 bases, the J end lost 1 base, and 5 bases lay between the germline ends. There are 14 residues in the CDR3. Germline CDR1 reads SGHRS; CDR2 reads YFSETQ. Comment on this clone: Its cognate antigen is unknown.

The chain is built from TRBV5-1 and TRBJ1-3; D not resolved. The sequencing here drew on peripheral blood, taken on day 0 of AZD1222 vaccination. This sequence originates from an adult in good health. CDR3 sequence (DNA): TGCGCCAGCAGCTTGGAGTCATCTGGAAACACCATATATTTT. This gives the protein CASSLESSGNTIYF. Filled out from reference TRBV5-1 and TRBJ1-3, the complete variable domain reads KAGVTQTPRYLIKTRGQQVTLSCSPISGHRSVSWYQQTPGQGLQFLFEYFSETQRNKGNFPGRFSGRQFSNSRSEMNVSTLELGDSALYLCASSLESSGNTIYFGEGSWLTVV.